Shown below are 19 T cell receptor beta chains from a single sample sequenced in a study of graft-versus-host responses after intestinal transplantation. Generated by immunoSEQ multiplex PCR, the TCRdb table keeps only in-frame clones and is missing some. The sample lists fewer than 30,000 clones; roughly 85% were seen once. The source material was PBMCs, sampled 450 to 490 days after intestinal transplant. The source is a human patient who received an intestinal transplant, so some T cells may come from the graft donor.

The chain carries TRBV18 and TRBJ1-2, with 10 nucleotides matching TRBD1. Germline V gene sequence: CDR1 KGHSH, CDR2 LQKENI. This CDR3 is 18 amino acids long. V lost 0 bases to trimming and J lost 4 bases; unmatched junction nucleotides: 11. In DNA, the CDR3 is TGTGCCAGCTCACCACCCCTCTTGACAGGGGGCGTGAGCTATGGCTACACCTTC. Translation gives CASSPPLLTGGVSYGYTF. The whole variable domain, filled in from reference TRBV18 and TRBJ1-2, reads NAGVMQNPRHLVRRRGQEARLRCSPMKGHSHVYWYRQLPEEGLKFMVYLQKENIIDESGMPKERFSAEFPKEGPSILRIQQVVRGDSAAYFCASSPPLLTGGVSYGYTFGSGTRLTVV.

V is TRBV9 and J is TRBJ2-7; 8 nucleotides align to TRBD1. The germline V gene encodes CDR1 SGDLS and CDR2 YYNGEE. The CDR3 has 15 amino acids. J was trimmed by 3 bases and V by 2 bases; bases with no gene match: 7. The CDR3, as DNA: TGTGCCAGCAGCGTCGACTTGACAGGGGTCTACGAGCAGTACTTC. It specifies CASSVDLTGVYEQYF.

V usage is TRBV19 and J usage is TRBJ1-1; D not resolved. The germline gives CDR1 LNHDA, CDR2 SQIVND (reference sequence). V was shortened by 2 bases and J by 5 bases, with 12 bases between the two germline ends. CDR3 length: 14 amino acids. CDR3 sequence (DNA): TGTGCCAGTAGTATAAGTGGGGTTGGGACTGAAGCTTTCTTT. Encoded protein: CASSISGVGTEAFF.

The genes are TRBV18 and TRBJ2-7, with TRBD1 identical over 8 bases. Germline trimming cut 5 bases from V and 7 bases from J; bases unmatched to any gene: 7. The germline gives CDR1 KGHSH, CDR2 LQKENI. The CDR3 extends over 13 amino acids. The CDR3, as DNA: TGTGCCAGCTCAGGACAGGGAGCCTTGGAGCAGTACTTC. Protein sequence: CASSGQGALEQYF.

The genes are TRBV6-6 and TRBJ2-5; a possible D gene is TRBD2 (6 bases). Germline V lookup: CDR1 MNHNY, CDR2 SVGAGI (reference sequence). V was clipped by 0 bases and J by 1 base, with 9 bases between them. The CDR3 contains 15 residues. The CDR3 spells CASSYSSGLQETQYF. The DNA of the CDR3 is TGTGCCAGCAGTTACTCCTCGGGACTCCAAGAGACCCAGTACTTC.

The rearrangement joins TRBV6-5 to TRBJ2-7; the D gene is possibly TRBD1 (5 bases). The germline CDR1 and CDR2 sequences are MNHEY and SVGAGI. CDR3 size: 12 residues. V dropped 10 bases and J dropped 0 bases, with 10 bases sitting between them. The CDR3 sequence is CAIRTTSYEQYF. Written as DNA, the CDR3 is TGTGCCATACGGACAACCTCCTACGAGCAGTACTTC.

This rearrangement joins TRBV4-1 to TRBJ2-3; D is unclear. Trimming stripped 2 bases from V and 4 bases from J, with 10 bases between. The germline V gene has CDR1 MGHRA and CDR2 YSYEKL. There are 14 residues in the CDR3. This chain's CDR3 is CASSQQAGPDTQYF. The CDR3 DNA reads TGCGCCAGCAGCCAACAGGCCGGACCAGATACGCAGTATTTT.

The chain employs TRBV13 and TRBJ2-3; unclear D gene. The CDR3 is 17 residues long. Germline CDR1 is PRHDT and CDR2 is FYEKMQ (reference sequence). The V end lost 5 bases, the J end lost 0 bases, and 18 bases lay between the germline ends. In DNA, the CDR3 is TGTGCCAGCAGCGCAAAGTGGGCAGGCACCAGCACAGATACGCAGTATTTT. Translation gives CASSAKWAGTSTDTQYF.

The chain has TRBV19 and TRBJ2-7; a possible D gene is TRBD2 (6 bases). The germline V gene has CDR1 LNHDA and CDR2 SQIVND (reference sequence). This CDR3 region has 15 residues. Trimming left V 2 bases short and J 3 bases short, with 14 bases between. Here the CDR3 DNA reads TGTGCCAGTAGTATAAGGTTGCGGGGAGTCTACGAGCAGTACTTC. Protein product: CASSIRLRGVYEQYF. The full variable domain, rest sourced from reference TRBV19 and TRBJ2-7, is DGGITQSPKYLFRKEGQNVTLSCEQNLNHDAMYWYRQDPGQGLRLIYYSQIVNDFQKGDIAEGYSVSREKKESFPLTVTSAQKNPTAFYLCASSIRLRGVYEQYFGPGTRLTVT.

The chain recombines TRBV30 with TRBJ1-5; D may be TRBD1 (5 bases). Germline V gene lookup returns CDR1 GTSNPN and CDR2 SVGIG (reference sequence). The CDR3 totals 14 residues. Trimming cost V 0 bases and J 7 bases, with 13 bases left between them. CDR3 nucleotides: TGTGCCTGGAGTGTTGGCCAGGGAGACCAGCCCCAGCATTTT. Residues: CAWSVGQGDQPQHF.

CDR3 loop: CASSYIGTDPTYGYTF. As DNA, the CDR3 is TGTGCCAGCAGTTACATAGGGACAGACCCTACCTATGGCTACACCTTC. The chain has TRBV6-6 and TRBJ1-2; 7 bases agree with TRBD1. Trimming removed 2 bases from V and 4 bases from J; junction bases left unmatched: 10. Germline lookup yields CDR1 MNHNY and CDR2 SVGAGI (reference sequence). CDR3 length equals 16 residues.

The chain combines TRBV11-2 with TRBJ2-1, with 13 nucleotides matching TRBD2. The CDR3 runs to 16 residues. Germline loops: CDR1 SGHAT, CDR2 FQNNGV. V gave up 5 bases and J gave up 7 bases; unmatched junction bases: 8. The CDR3 DNA sequence: TGTGCCAGCAGCCTAGGGACTAGCGGGATATCAAATGAGCAGTTCTTC. Amino acid sequence: CASSLGTSGISNEQFF.

V gene TRBV5-1 combines with J gene TRBJ1-2; 9 nucleotides line up with TRBD1. In germline, CDR1 is SGHRS, CDR2 YFSETQ. Losses at the gene ends were 1 base for V and 6 bases for J; bases not matched to a gene: 13. The CDR3 length is 17 residues. CDR3 in DNA: TGCGCCAGCAGCTTGACCACAGGGGGCGGACGGAGTGATGGCTACACCTTC. Translation gives CASSLTTGGGRSDGYTF. The full variable domain, its missing parts supplied by reference TRBV5-1 and TRBJ1-2, is KAGVTQTPRYLIKTRGQQVTLSCSPISGHRSVSWYQQTPGQGLQFLFEYFSETQRNKGNFPGRFSGRQFSNSRSEMNVSTLELGDSALYLCASSLTTGGGRSDGYTFGSGTRLTVV.

A single count supports this clone. The rearrangement joins TRBV10-3 to TRBJ2-1; D may be TRBD1 (6 bases). CDR3 length equals 13 residues. With 6 bases removed from V and 7 bases from J, the gap between germline ends came to 13 bases. Per germline, CDR1 ENHRY and CDR2 SYGVKD. CDR3 bases: TGTGCCATCAGCCGAGGCAGGGGAAATGAGCAGTTCTTC. Amino acids: CAISRGRGNEQFF.

This clone was seen a single time. The chain has TRBV2 and TRBJ2-3; D is unresolved. Germline assignment: CDR1 SNHLY and CDR2 FYNNEI. Deletions cut 4 bases from V and 4 bases from J, with 12 bases between. This CDR3 has 14 amino acids. The CDR3 DNA is TGTGCCAGCAGTGTGGTCAGCCTCTCAGATACGCAGTATTTT. This codes for CASSVVSLSDTQYF. Variable domain in full (rest from reference TRBV2 and TRBJ2-3): EPEVTQTPSHQVTQMGQEVILRCVPISNHLYFYWYRQILGQKVEFLVSFYNNEISEKSEIFDDQFSVERPDGSNFTLKIRSTKLEDSAMYFCASSVVSLSDTQYFGPGTRLTVL.

The chain links TRBV4-1 to TRBJ2-7; 14 bases line up with TRBD2. Germline loops: CDR1 MGHRA, CDR2 YSYEKL. This CDR3 has 19 amino acids. Trimming took 5 bases from V and 1 from J; bases not matched to a gene: 13. The CDR3 bases are TGCGCCAGCAGCTACGACCCAGGGACTAGCGGGAGAAAGTCCTACGAGCAGTACTTC. Translation: CASSYDPGTSGRKSYEQYF.

The chain joins TRBV9 to TRBJ2-1; no reliable D call. V was shortened by 1 base and J by 4 bases, with 15 bases between the two germline ends. From germline, CDR1 is SGDLS and CDR2 YYNGEE. The CDR3 spans 16 residues. The CDR3 region is CASSVSPAHQYNEQFF. The CDR3 DNA follows: TGTGCCAGCAGCGTATCCCCCGCCCACCAATACAATGAGCAGTTCTTC. The whole variable domain, filled in from reference TRBV9 and TRBJ2-1, reads DSGVTQTPKHLITATGQRVTLRCSPRSGDLSVYWYQQSLDQGLQFLIQYYNGEERAKGNILERFSAQQFPDLHSELNLSSLELGDSALYFCASSVSPAHQYNEQFFGPGTRLTVL.

The chain employs TRBV5-1 and TRBJ2-7, with D possibly being TRBD1 (5 bases). CDR3 length: 15 residues. With 2 bases removed from V and 5 bases from J, the gap between germline ends came to 17 bases. Per the germline V gene, CDR1 is SGHRS and CDR2 is YFSETQ. The DNA for the CDR3 is TGCGCCAGCAGCTTCCCCGACAGTGCCTATAACGAGCAGTACTTC. It yields the protein CASSFPDSAYNEQYF.

CDR3 in DNA: TGTGCCAGCAGCTTAGCGGGACTGAGGTTCTTC. This codes for CASSLAGLRFF. The J gene is TRBJ2-1, the V gene TRBV5-6, with TRBD2 matching 7 bases. The germline V gene has CDR1 SGHDT and CDR2 YYEEEE. With V trimmed by 2 bases and J by 15 bases, 5 bases remained unmatched. CDR3 size: 11 residues.